This TCR beta chain is drawn from a study of cytomegalovirus exposure and HLA in healthy donors. Trimming removed 5 bases from V and 7 bases from J, with 14 bases in between. The CDR3 consists of 13 residues. Germline V gives CDR1 SEHNR, CDR2 FQNEAQ (reference sequence). This clone has just a few counts. The PCR had 60 Vbeta and 13 Jbeta primers. The data were produced by immunoSEQ multiplex PCR, yet TCRdb's version contains in-frame clones alone and is incomplete. The sample includes about 110,000 clones, roughly three quarters seen only once; the top ten take less than 7.5%. The V gene is TRBV7-9, the J gene TRBJ1-1; maybe TRBD1 (5 bases). The sequenced material came from PBMCs. The TCR was taken from a man aged 25-45 years in good health and CMV-seropositive. The CDR3 sequence: CASSEPRAIEAFF. The CDR3 nucleotides are TGTGCCAGCAGCGAACCCAGGGCTATTGAAGCTTTCTTT.